This T cell receptor beta chain emerged from a study of blood T cell repertoires in COVID-19. Assay: immunoSEQ multiplex PCR; the TCRdb copy retains only in-frame clones and omits some. The top ten clones hold about 1.7% of a sample with almost 400,000 clones, roughly nine tenths of them seen once. The sequence derives from a woman aged 25 to 39 who had recovered from COVID-19. The specimen sequenced was PBMCs or T cells enriched from blood (not recorded which).

The CDR3 bases are TGTGCCACCAGTGACCCCGGGACAGCCTATGGCTACACCTTC. It yields the protein CATSDPGTAYGYTF. The chain couples TRBV24-1 to TRBJ1-2; TRBD1 matches at 7 bases. In germline, CDR1 is KGHDR, CDR2 SFDVKD. The CDR3 covers 14 residues. V trimming: 4 bases; J trimming: 4 bases; junction bases outside the gene matches: 5.